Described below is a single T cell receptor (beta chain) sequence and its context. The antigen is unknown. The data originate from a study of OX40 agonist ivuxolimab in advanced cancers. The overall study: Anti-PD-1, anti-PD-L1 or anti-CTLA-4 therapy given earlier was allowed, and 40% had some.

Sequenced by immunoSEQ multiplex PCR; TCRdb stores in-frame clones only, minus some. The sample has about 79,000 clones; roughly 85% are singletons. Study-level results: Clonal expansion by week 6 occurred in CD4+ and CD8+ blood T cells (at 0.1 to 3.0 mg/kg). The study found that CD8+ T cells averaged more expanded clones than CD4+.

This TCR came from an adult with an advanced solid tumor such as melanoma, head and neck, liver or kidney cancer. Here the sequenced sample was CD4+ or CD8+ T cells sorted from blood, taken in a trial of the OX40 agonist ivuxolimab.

The CDR3 region has the DNA TGTGCCATCAGTGAACCAGGCACAGATACGCAGTATTTT. This sequence encodes CAISEPGTDTQYF. The chain employs TRBV10-3 and TRBJ2-3; D is uncertain. The CDR3 is 13 amino acids. Trimming pared 3 bases from V and 1 base from J, leaving 5 bases between. Germline V gene sequence: CDR1 ENHRY, CDR2 SYGVKD.